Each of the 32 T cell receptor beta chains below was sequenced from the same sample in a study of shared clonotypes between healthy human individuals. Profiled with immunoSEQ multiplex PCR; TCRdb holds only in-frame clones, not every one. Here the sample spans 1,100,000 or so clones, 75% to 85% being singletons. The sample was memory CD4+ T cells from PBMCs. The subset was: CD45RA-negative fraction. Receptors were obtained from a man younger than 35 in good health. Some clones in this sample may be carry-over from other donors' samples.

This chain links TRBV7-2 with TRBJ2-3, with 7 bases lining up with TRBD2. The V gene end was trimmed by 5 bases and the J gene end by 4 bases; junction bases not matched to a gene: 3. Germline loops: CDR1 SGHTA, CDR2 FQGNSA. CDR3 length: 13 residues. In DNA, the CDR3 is TGTGCCAGCAGCGGGAGGGCCGCAGATACGCAGTATTTT. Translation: CASSGRAADTQYF. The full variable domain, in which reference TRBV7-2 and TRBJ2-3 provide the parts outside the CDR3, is GAGVSQSPSNKVTEKGKDVELRCDPISGHTALYWYRQSLGQGLEFLIYFQGNSAPDKSGLPSDRFSAERTGGSVSTLTIQRTQQEDSAVYLCASSGRAADTQYFGPGTRLTVL.

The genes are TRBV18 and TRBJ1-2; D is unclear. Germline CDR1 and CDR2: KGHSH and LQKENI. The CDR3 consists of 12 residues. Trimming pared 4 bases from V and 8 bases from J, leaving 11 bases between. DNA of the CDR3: TGTGCCAGCTCACTCCCCAATGGAGGCTACACCTTC. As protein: CASSLPNGGYTF.

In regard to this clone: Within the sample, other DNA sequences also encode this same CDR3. The chain's CDR3 is CASSLPPNTEAFF. CDR3 nucleotide sequence: TGTGCCAGCAGTTTACCTCCGAACACTGAAGCTTTCTTT. The rearrangement uses TRBV7-9 and TRBJ1-1; D gene ambiguous. Germline CDR1 SEHNR, CDR2 FQNEAQ (reference sequence). The CDR3 sequence is 13 residues long. V shed 6 bases and J shed 1 base, with 9 bases lying between them.

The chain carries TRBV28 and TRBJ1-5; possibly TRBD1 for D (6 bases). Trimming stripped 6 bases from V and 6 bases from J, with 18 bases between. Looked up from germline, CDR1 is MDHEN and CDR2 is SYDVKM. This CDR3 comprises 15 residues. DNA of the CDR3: TGTGCCAGCAGAAATACAGGGTTTCGAAGTCAGCCCCAGCATTTT. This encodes CASRNTGFRSQPQHF.

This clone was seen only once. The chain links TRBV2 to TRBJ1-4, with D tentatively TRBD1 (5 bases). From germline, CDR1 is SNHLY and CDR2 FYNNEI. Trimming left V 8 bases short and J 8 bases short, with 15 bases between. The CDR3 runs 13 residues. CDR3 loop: CASEVGRGEKLFF. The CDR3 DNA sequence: TGTGCCAGCGAGGTCGGGAGGGGAGAAAAACTGTTTTTT.

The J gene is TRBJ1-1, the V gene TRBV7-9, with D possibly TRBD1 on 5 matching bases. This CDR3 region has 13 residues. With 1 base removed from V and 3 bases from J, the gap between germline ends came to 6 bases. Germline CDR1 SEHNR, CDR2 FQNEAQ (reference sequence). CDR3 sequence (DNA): TGTGCCAGCAGCTTAGTAGGGGACACTGAAGCTTTCTTT. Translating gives CASSLVGDTEAFF. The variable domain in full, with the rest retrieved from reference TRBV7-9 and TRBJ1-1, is DTGVSQNPRHKITKRGQNVTFRCDPISEHNRLYWYRQTLGQGPEFLTYFQNEAQLEKSRLLSDRFSAERPKGSFSTLEIQRTEQGDSAMYLCASSLVGDTEAFFGQGTRLTVV.

CDR3 nucleotide sequence: TGTGCCAGTAGTACGGGGACAGGGATTGAGCAGTTCTTC. Amino acids: CASSTGTGIEQFF. The chain recombines TRBV19 with TRBJ2-1; 9 bases align to TRBD1. V shed 4 bases, J shed 9 bases, and the junction held 4 bases outside the gene matches. The length of the CDR3 is 13 residues. Germline CDR1 LNHDA, CDR2 SQIVND (reference sequence).

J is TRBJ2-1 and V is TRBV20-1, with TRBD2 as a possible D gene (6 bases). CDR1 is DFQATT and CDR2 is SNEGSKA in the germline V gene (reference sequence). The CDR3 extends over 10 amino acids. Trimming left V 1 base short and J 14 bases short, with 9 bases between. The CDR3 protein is CSARGLGEFF. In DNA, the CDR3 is TGCAGTGCTAGAGGACTAGGGGAGTTCTTC.

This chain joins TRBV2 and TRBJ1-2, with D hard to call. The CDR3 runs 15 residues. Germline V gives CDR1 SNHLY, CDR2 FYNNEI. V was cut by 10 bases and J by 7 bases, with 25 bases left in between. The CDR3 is CATNPLAGGSGGYTF. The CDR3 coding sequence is TGTGCCACCAACCCCCTTGCGGGCGGCTCTGGTGGCTACACCTTC.

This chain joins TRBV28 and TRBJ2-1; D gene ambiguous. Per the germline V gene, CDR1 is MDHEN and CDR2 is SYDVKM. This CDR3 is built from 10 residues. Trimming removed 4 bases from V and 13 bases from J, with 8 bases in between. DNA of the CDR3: TGTGCCAGCAGTTCCTCTCCCCAGTTCTTC. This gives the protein CASSSSPQFF.

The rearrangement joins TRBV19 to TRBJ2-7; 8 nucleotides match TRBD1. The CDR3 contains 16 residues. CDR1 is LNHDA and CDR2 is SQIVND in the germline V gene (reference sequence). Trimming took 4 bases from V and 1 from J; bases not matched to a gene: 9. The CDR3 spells CASSTIRRTGSYEQYF. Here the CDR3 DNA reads TGTGCCAGTAGTACCATTCGGAGGACAGGGTCCTACGAGCAGTACTTC.

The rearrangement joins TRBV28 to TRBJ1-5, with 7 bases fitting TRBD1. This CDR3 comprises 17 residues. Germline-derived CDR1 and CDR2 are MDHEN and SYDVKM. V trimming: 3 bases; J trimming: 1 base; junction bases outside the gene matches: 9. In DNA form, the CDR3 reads TGTGCCAGCAGTTTGAGACAGGGCTGGTCGAGCAATCAGCCCCAGCATTTT. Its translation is CASSLRQGWSSNQPQHF.

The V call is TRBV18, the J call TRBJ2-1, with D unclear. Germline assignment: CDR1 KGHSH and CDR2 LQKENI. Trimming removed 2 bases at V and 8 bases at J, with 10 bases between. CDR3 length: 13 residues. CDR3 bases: TGTGCCAGCTCACCATTAAGGACCGATGAGCAGTTCTTC. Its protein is CASSPLRTDEQFF. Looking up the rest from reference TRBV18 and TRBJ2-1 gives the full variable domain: NAGVMQNPRHLVRRRGQEARLRCSPMKGHSHVYWYRQLPEEGLKFMVYLQKENIIDESGMPKERFSAEFPKEGPSILRIQQVVRGDSAAYFCASSPLRTDEQFFGPGTRLTVL.

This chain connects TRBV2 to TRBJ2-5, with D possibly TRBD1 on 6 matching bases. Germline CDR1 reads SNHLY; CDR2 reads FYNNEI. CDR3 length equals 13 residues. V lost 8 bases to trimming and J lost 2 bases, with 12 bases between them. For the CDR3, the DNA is TGTGCCAGCCGGAGACAGGTACAAGAGACCCAGTACTTC. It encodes CASRRQVQETQYF.

The CDR3 sequence: CASKLDRAGADTQYF. The CDR3 nucleotides read TGTGCCAGCAAGCTCGACAGGGCCGGGGCAGATACGCAGTATTTT. This chain connects TRBV2 to TRBJ2-3, with 7 bases fitting TRBD1. Unmatched junction bases numbered 11, after V lost 7 bases and J lost 4 bases. This CDR3 has 15 amino acids. CDR1 is SNHLY and CDR2 is FYNNEI in the germline V gene.

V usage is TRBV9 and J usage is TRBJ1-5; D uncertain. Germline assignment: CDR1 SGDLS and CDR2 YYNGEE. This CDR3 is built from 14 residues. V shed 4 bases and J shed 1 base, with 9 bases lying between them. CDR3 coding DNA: TGTGCCAGCAGCCTGACACCGAGCAATCAGCCCCAGCATTTT. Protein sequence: CASSLTPSNQPQHF.

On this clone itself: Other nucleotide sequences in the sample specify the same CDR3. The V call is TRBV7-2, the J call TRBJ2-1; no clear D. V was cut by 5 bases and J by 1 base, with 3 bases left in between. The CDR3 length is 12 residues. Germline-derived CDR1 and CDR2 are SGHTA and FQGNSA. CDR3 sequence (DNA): TGTGCCAGCAGCCTATCCTACAATGAGCAGTTCTTC. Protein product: CASSLSYNEQFF.

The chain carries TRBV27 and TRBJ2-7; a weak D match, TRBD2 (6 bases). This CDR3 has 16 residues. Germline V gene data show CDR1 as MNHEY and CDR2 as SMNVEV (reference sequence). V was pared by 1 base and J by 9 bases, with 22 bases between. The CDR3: CASSLYSRDLTRGQYF. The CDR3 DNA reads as TGTGCCAGCAGTTTATACAGTCGGGACCTCACGCGGGGGCAGTACTTC.

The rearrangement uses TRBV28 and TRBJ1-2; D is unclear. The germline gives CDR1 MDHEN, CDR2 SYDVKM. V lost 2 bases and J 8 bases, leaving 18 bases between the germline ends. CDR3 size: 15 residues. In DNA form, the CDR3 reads TGTGCCAGCAGTTTACCCGTTCTTCTTTTTAGCGGCTACACCTTC. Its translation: CASSLPVLLFSGYTF.

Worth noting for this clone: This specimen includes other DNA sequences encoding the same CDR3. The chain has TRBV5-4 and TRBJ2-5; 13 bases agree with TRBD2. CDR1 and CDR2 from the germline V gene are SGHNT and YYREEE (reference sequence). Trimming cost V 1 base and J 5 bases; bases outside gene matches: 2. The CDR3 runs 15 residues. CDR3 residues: CASSLTSGRGETQYF. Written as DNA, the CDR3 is TGTGCCAGCAGCTTGACTAGCGGGAGGGGTGAGACCCAGTACTTC. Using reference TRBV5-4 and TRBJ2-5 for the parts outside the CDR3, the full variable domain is ETGVTQSPTHLIKTRGQQVTLRCSSQSGHNTVSWYQQALGQGPQFIFQYYREEENGRGNFPPRFSGLQFPNYSSELNVNALELDDSALYLCASSLTSGRGETQYFGPGTRLLVL.

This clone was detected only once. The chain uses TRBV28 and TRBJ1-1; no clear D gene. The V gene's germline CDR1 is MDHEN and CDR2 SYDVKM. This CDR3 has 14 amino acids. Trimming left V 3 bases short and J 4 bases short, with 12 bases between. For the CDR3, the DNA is TGTGCCAGCAGTTTTCTGACGGAGGGCACTGAAGCTTTCTTT. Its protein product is CASSFLTEGTEAFF.

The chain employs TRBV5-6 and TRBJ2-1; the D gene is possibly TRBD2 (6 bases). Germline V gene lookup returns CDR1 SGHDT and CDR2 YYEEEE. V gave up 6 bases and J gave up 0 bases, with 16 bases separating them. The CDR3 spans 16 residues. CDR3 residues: CASINSGSSSYNEQFF. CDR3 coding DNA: TGTGCCAGCATCAATAGCGGCTCCAGCTCCTACAATGAGCAGTTCTTC. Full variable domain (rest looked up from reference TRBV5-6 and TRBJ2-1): DAGVTQSPTHLIKTRGQQVTLRCSPKSGHDTVSWYQQALGQGPQFIFQYYEEEERQRGNFPDRFSGHQFPNYSSELNVNALLLGDSALYLCASINSGSSSYNEQFFGPGTRLTVL.

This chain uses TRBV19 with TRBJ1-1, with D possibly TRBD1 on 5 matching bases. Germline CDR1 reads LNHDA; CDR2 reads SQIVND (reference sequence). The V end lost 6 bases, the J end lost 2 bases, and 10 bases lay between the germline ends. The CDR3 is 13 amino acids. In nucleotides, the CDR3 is TGTGCCAGTAGGTGGGGACTAAACACTGAAGCTTTCTTT. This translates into CASRWGLNTEAFF.

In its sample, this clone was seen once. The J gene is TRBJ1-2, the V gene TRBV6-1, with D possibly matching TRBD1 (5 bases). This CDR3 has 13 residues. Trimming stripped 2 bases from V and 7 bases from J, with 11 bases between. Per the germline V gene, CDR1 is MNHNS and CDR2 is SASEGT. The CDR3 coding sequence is TGTGCCAGCAGTGAACGGGGGGAAGGTGGCTACACCTTC. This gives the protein CASSERGEGGYTF.

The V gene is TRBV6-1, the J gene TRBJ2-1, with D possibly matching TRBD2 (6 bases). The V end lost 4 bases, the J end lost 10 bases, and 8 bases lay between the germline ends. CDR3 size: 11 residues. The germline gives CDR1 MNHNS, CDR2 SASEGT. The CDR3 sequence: CASSATREQFF. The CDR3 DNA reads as TGTGCCAGCAGTGCGACTAGGGAGCAGTTCTTC.

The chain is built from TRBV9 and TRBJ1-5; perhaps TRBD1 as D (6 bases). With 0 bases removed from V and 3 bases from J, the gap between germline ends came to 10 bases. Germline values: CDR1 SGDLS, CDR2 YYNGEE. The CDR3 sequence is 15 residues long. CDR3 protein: CASSVGGADNQPQHF. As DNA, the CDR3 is TGTGCCAGCAGCGTAGGGGGGGCGGACAATCAGCCCCAGCATTTT.

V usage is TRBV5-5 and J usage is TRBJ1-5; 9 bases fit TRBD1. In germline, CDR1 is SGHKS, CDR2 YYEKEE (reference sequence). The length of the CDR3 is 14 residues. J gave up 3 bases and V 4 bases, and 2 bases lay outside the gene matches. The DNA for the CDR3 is TGTGCCAGCAGCAGGACAGGGGACAATCAGCCCCAGCATTTT. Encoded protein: CASSRTGDNQPQHF.

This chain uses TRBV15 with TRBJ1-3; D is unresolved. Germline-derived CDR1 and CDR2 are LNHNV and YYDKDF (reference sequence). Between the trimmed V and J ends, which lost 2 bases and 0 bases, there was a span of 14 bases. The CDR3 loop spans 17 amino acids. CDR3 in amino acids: CATSRRTDAISGNTIYF. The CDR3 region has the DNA TGTGCCACCAGCAGAAGGACGGATGCCATCTCTGGAAACACCATATATTTT.

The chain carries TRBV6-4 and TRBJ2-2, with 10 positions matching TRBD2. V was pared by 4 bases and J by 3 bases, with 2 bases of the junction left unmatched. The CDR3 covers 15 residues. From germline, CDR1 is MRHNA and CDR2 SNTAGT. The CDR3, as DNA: TGTGCCAGCAGTGCCCTAGCGGGGGACACCGGGGAGCTGTTTTTT. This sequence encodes CASSALAGDTGELFF.

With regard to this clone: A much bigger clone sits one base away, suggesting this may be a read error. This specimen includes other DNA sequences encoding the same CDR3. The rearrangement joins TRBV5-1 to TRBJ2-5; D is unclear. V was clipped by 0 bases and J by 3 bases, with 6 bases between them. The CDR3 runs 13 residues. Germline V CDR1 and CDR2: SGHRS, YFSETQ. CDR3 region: CASSLGAEETQYF. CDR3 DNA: TGCGCCAGCAGCTTGGGGGCAGAAGAGACCCAGTACTTC. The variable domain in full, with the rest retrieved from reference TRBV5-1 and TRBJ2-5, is KAGVTQTPRYLIKTRGQQVTLSCSPISGHRSVSWYQQTPGQGLQFLFEYFSETQRNKGNFPGRFSGRQFSNSRSEMNVSTLELGDSALYLCASSLGAEETQYFGPGTRLLVL.

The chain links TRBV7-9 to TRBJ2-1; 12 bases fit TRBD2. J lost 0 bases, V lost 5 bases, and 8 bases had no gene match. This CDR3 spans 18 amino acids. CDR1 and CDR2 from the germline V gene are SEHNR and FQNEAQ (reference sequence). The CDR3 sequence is CASSGRTSGKSSYNEQFF. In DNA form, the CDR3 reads TGTGCCAGCAGCGGAAGGACTAGCGGGAAAAGCTCCTACAATGAGCAGTTCTTC.

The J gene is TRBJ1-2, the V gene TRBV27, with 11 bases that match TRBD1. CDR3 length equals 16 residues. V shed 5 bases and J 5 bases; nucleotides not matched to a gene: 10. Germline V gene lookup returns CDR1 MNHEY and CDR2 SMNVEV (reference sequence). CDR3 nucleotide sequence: TGTGCCAGCAGTCGGGGGACAGGGGGGCTGTATTATGGCTACACCTTC. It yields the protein CASSRGTGGLYYGYTF.